A selection of T cell receptor beta chains follows, all from one sample in a study of cytomegalovirus exposure and HLA in healthy donors. The data were produced by immunoSEQ multiplex PCR, yet TCRdb's version contains in-frame clones alone and is incomplete. The sample records about 210,000 clones, under 85% being singletons. The material sequenced was PBMCs. Receptor source: a woman in her fifties or sixties in good health and CMV-seropositive. Each CDR3 is given with its conserved first and last residue. D genes are given only for firm matches. Size is stated for part of the rows, as once, few or many counts, or as a class when the clone is expanded.

clone size	V gene	CDR3 length	J gene	D gene	CDR3 protein	CDR3 DNA
NA	TRBV19	13	TRBJ1-1	TRBD1	CASSLIGQAEAFF	TGTGCCAGTAGTTTGATAGGACAGGCCGAAGCTTTCTTT
NA	TRBV4-1	16	TRBJ2-1	TRBD2	CASSQEVSGAYNEQFF	TGCGCCAGCAGCCAAGAGGTGAGCGGGGCATACAATGAGCAGTTCTTC
NA	TRBV6-1	13	TRBJ1-3	NA	CASSTRGGNTIYF	TGTGCCAGCAGTACTCGGGGGGGAAACACCATATATTTT
few	TRBV11-3	15	TRBJ2-5	TRBD2	CASSLDGLAEETQYF	TGTGCCAGCAGCTTAGATGGACTAGCGGAAGAGACCCAGTACTTC
NA	TRBV7-9	15	TRBJ1-2	NA	CASSPRHSTNYGYTF	TGTGCCAGCAGCCCCAGACACTCTACTAACTATGGCTACACCTTC
NA	TRBV4-2	14	TRBJ1-2	NA	CASSQDGGNYGYTF	TGTGCCAGCAGCCAAGACGGGGGGAATTATGGCTACACCTTC
NA	TRBV12-5	12	TRBJ1-3	NA	CASLASGNTIYF	TGTGCTAGTCTGGCCTCTGGAAACACCATATATTTT
NA	TRBV6-6	15	TRBJ2-7	TRBD1	CASSSILTGVYEQYF	TGTGCCAGCAGTTCCATCCTCACAGGGGTCTACGAGCAGTACTTC
NA	TRBV27	14	TRBJ1-2	NA	CASRLTVGGLGYTF	TGTGCCAGCAGGTTGACAGTCGGAGGGCTTGGCTACACCTTC
NA	TRBV29-1	14	TRBJ2-2	NA	CSVGYGGGSGELFF	TGCAGCGTTGGATATGGGGGCGGGAGCGGGGAGCTGTTTTTT
NA	TRBV27	15	TRBJ2-6	NA	CASSPRVTGANVLTF	TGTGCCAGCAGTCCCAGGGTAACCGGGGCCAACGTCCTGACTTTC
few	TRBV27	11	TRBJ2-7	NA	CASSNREEQYF	TGTGCCAGCAGTAATCGTGAGGAGCAGTACTTC
NA	TRBV30	14	TRBJ2-6	NA	CAWKGSPGANVLTF	TGTGCCTGGAAGGGGTCGCCTGGGGCCAACGTCCTGACTTTC
NA	TRBV28	14	TRBJ1-5	NA	CASSFRLENQPQHF	TGTGCCAGCAGTTTCCGACTGGAAAATCAGCCCCAGCATTTT
NA	TRBV5-5	15	TRBJ1-2	NA	CASSLAQVTNYGYTF	TGTGCCAGCAGCTTGGCTCAGGTCACCAACTATGGCTACACCTTC
NA	TRBV5-4	14	TRBJ2-3	NA	CASSAVQSTDTQYF	TGTGCCAGCAGCGCTGTCCAGAGCACAGATACGCAGTATTTT
once	TRBV2	13	TRBJ2-1	TRBD1	CASSGQGYNEQFF	TGTGCCAGCAGTGGACAGGGATACAATGAGCAGTTCTTC
NA	TRBV7-6	14	TRBJ2-7	TRBD1	CASSPRQGNSEQYF	TGTGCCAGCAGCCCGCGACAGGGGAACAGCGAGCAGTACTTC
NA	TRBV2	14	TRBJ1-2	TRBD1	CASSGQGPLYGYTF	TGTGCCAGCAGTGGACAGGGGCCCCTCTATGGCTACACCTTC
NA	TRBV15	13	TRBJ1-1	NA	CATSSSGTTEAFF	TGTGCCACCAGCTCCTCGGGTACCACTGAAGCTTTCTTT
few	TRBV29-1	13	TRBJ1-1	NA	CSVDSQGHSETVF	TGCAGCGTTGACTCCCAGGGGCATTCCGAGACGGTCTTT
NA	TRBV9	15	TRBJ1-4	TRBD1	CASSASTGWDEKLFF	TGTGCCAGCAGCGCGTCGACAGGGTGGGATGAAAAACTGTTTTTT
NA	TRBV5-6	14	TRBJ1-5	TRBD1	CASSGTGRDQPQHF	TGTGCCAGCAGCGGGACAGGGCGGGATCAGCCCCAGCATTTT
NA	TRBV30	15	TRBJ1-5	NA	CAWSGNSGFSQPQHF	TGTGCCTGGAGTGGGAATTCGGGGTTTTCCCAGCCCCAGCATTTT
NA	TRBV6-5	15	TRBJ2-7	NA	CASSSPRTFTYEQYF	TGTGCCAGCAGTTCCCCCAGGACATTTACCTACGAGCAGTACTTC
NA	TRBV5-1	13	TRBJ2-7	NA	CASSLGQSYEQYF	TGCGCCAGCAGCTTGGGGCAGTCCTACGAGCAGTACTTC
NA	TRBV6-5	14	TRBJ2-5	TRBD2	CASSYSGGKETQYF	TGTGCCAGCAGTTATTCGGGAGGAAAGGAGACCCAGTACTTC
NA	TRBV14	14	TRBJ1-2	NA	CASSQDGRVGGYTF	TGTGCCAGCAGCCAAGACGGTCGGGTGGGTGGCTACACCTTC
NA	TRBV18	15	TRBJ2-7	NA	CASSPLPQGIYEQYF	TGTGCCAGCTCACCATTGCCCCAGGGAATCTACGAGCAGTACTTC
NA	TRBV11-2	14	TRBJ1-1	NA	CASRGGPLNTEAFF	TGTGCCAGCAGGGGCGGGCCTCTGAACACTGAAGCTTTCTTT
NA	TRBV9	13	TRBJ2-3	NA	CASSVLGADTQYF	TGTGCCAGCAGCGTATTGGGCGCAGATACGCAGTATTTT
NA	TRBV2	13	TRBJ1-1	NA	CASTSEMNTEAFF	TGTGCCAGCACGAGCGAGATGAACACTGAAGCTTTCTTT
few	TRBV19	17	TRBJ1-5	NA	CASSIRAGQAARQPQHF	TGTGCCAGTAGTATACGGGCAGGGCAGGCGGCCCGTCAGCCCCAGCATTTT
NA	TRBV7-2	13	TRBJ1-2	NA	CASSSPGAYGYTF	TGTGCCAGCAGTTCGCCTGGGGCCTATGGCTACACCTTC
NA	TRBV7-2	15	TRBJ2-1	NA	CASSPRTLSYNEQFF	TGTGCCAGCAGCCCCCGGACACTCTCCTACAATGAGCAGTTCTTC
once	TRBV9	17	TRBJ1-2	TRBD1	CASSVGDRGMVPYGYTF	TGTGCCAGCAGCGTAGGGGACAGGGGGATGGTACCTTATGGCTACACCTTC
NA	TRBV10-3	16	TRBJ2-4	NA	CAISEYWQAAKNIQYF	TGTGCCATCAGTGAGTATTGGCAGGCGGCCAAAAACATTCAGTACTTC
few	TRBV5-4	16	TRBJ2-4	NA	CASSGDRSLAKNIQYF	TGTGCCAGCAGCGGCGACAGGTCCCTAGCCAAAAACATTCAGTACTTC
NA	TRBV19	13	TRBJ1-1	NA	CASSPTGNTEAFF	TGTGCCAGTAGCCCCACAGGGAATACTGAAGCTTTCTTT
once	TRBV5-1	16	TRBJ1-5	NA	CASSWGDSGSNQPQHF	TGCGCCAGCAGCTGGGGGGACTCTGGTAGCAATCAGCCCCAGCATTTT
NA	TRBV29-1	13	TRBJ1-1	TRBD1	CSVLRDRNTEAFF	TGCAGCGTCCTCCGGGACAGGAACACTGAAGCTTTCTTT
NA	TRBV5-4	18	TRBJ2-5	TRBD2	CASSSGLAGVWGQETQYF	TGTGCCAGCAGCTCGGGACTAGCGGGGGTTTGGGGGCAAGAGACCCAGTACTTC
NA	TRBV11-2	13	TRBJ2-7	TRBD1	CASRPTGMGEQYF	TGTGCCAGCAGACCGACAGGGATGGGCGAGCAGTACTTC
NA	TRBV7-8	14	TRBJ2-3	NA	CASSFGGSTDTQYF	TGTGCCAGCAGCTTCGGGGGTAGCACAGATACGCAGTATTTT
NA	TRBV5-4	13	TRBJ1-1	NA	CASSRESNTEAFF	TGTGCCAGCAGCAGAGAGAGTAACACTGAAGCTTTCTTT
NA	TRBV2	14	TRBJ1-4	NA	CASRTRQTAEKLFF	TGTGCCAGCAGGACTAGACAGACAGCCGAAAAACTGTTTTTT
NA	TRBV6-6	14	TRBJ2-7	NA	CASSYSDSPYEQYF	TGTGCCAGCAGTTACTCGGACAGCCCCTACGAGCAGTACTTC
NA	TRBV5-4	15	TRBJ2-7	TRBD2	CASSLGGEGTYEQYF	TGTGCCAGCAGCCTGGGAGGGGAGGGGACCTACGAGCAGTACTTC
NA	TRBV27	14	TRBJ1-2	NA	CASSPQGGHHGYTF	TGTGCCAGCAGTCCGCAGGGAGGCCACCATGGCTACACCTTC
once	TRBV30	15	TRBJ2-2	TRBD2	CAWTSGGADTGELFF	TGTGCCTGGACTAGCGGGGGGGCCGACACCGGGGAGCTGTTTTTT
NA	TRBV27	18	TRBJ2-3	NA	CASSNRRRGRISTDTQYF	TGTGCCAGCAGTAATCGCCGGAGGGGAAGGATTAGCACAGATACGCAGTATTTT
NA	TRBV5-1	14	TRBJ1-2	TRBD1	CASSFWGQGSGYTF	TGCGCCAGCAGCTTTTGGGGACAGGGTTCTGGCTACACCTTC
NA	TRBV5-1	13	TRBJ2-7	NA	CASSVSGAYEQYF	TGCGCCAGCAGCGTAAGTGGGGCTTACGAGCAGTACTTC
many	TRBV2	17	TRBJ1-1	NA	CASSVGWAIHVNTEAFF	TGTGCCAGCAGTGTTGGGTGGGCCATACATGTGAACACTGAAGCTTTCTTT